The rows below give T cell receptor beta chains drawn from one sample of a study of CD8+ T cells in alopecia areata. Here immunoSEQ multiplex PCR was the method, and the copy in TCRdb shows in-frame clones only, minus some. The data show under 150,000 clones, approximately 60% seen once. Sequenced material: CD4+ T cells sorted from blood, taken at week 4, from a patient treated with tofacitinib. The source is a human donor with alopecia areata. Each CDR3 is given with its conserved first and last residue. The D gene is left open where the match is weak.

cdr3_aa v_call d_call j_call
CASSLSPSGGETQYF TRBV5-4 TRBD1 TRBJ2-5
CASSSGPDEQFF TRBV6-5 - TRBJ2-1
CAWSREANEQFF TRBV30 - TRBJ2-1
CASSLKGGYTF TRBV18 - TRBJ1-2
CATNPGNPGANVLTF TRBV19 - TRBJ2-6
CASSEELSGNTIYF TRBV25-1 - TRBJ1-3
CSVRPGPGTGSPGANVLTF TRBV29-1 TRBD1 TRBJ2-6
CSVGAFGTEAFF TRBV29-1 - TRBJ1-1
CASSQGGGATNIQYF TRBV4-2 TRBD2 TRBJ2-4
CASSLPDRYEQYF TRBV5-6 - -
CASSDPVWGYGYTF TRBV25-1 - TRBJ1-2
CASSDPTLALYGYTF TRBV10-2 - TRBJ1-2
CASSYSGTAATSGNTIYF TRBV5-1 - TRBJ1-3
CASSLISTMGTEAFF TRBV7-9 - TRBJ1-1
CSVDTGRGWDTQYF TRBV29-1 - TRBJ2-3
CASSPRTSGTQETQYF TRBV5-1 TRBD2 TRBJ2-5
CASSVGSGQHGYTF TRBV9 - TRBJ1-2
CASNRGSGANVLTF TRBV27 - TRBJ2-6
CSVSRTSGRDEQFF TRBV29-1 TRBD2 TRBJ2-1
CSATTGGGYEQYF TRBV29-1 TRBD1 TRBJ2-7
CASRKGTVNEKLFF TRBV4-3 TRBD1 TRBJ1-4
CASSLELGSYEQYF TRBV7-9 - TRBJ2-7
CASSYYQAGVVDTQYF TRBV6-5 TRBD2 TRBJ2-3
CASSSRTSTYEQYF TRBV7-2 - -
CASSRQGANTGELFF TRBV6-5 TRBD1 TRBJ2-2
CASTLRQASYNEQFF TRBV27 - TRBJ2-1
CASSLEVSNYGYTF TRBV5-4 - TRBJ1-2
CASSLGRGSTDTQYF TRBV5-6 TRBD2 TRBJ2-3